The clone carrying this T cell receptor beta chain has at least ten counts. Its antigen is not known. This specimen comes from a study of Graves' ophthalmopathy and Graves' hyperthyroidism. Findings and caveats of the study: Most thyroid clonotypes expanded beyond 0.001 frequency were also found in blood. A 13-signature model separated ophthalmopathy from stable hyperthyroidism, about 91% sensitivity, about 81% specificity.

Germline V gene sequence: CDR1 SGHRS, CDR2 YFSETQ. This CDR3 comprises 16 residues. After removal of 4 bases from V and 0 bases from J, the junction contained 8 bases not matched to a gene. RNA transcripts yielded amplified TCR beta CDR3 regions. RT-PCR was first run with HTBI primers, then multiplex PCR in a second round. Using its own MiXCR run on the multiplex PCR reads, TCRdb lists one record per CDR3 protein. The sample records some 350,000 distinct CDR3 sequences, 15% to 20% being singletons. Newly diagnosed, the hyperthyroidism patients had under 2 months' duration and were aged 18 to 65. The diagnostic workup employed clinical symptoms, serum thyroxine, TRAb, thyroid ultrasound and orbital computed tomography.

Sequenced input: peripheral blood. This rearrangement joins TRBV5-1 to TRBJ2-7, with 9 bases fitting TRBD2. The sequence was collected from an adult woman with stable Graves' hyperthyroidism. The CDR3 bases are TGCGCCAGCAGCGGGAATAGCGGGAGTTACTCCTACGAGCAGTACTTC. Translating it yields CASSGNSGSYSYEQYF.